This TCR beta chain was sequenced during a study of a mutant IDH1 vaccine in newly diagnosed glioma (dated by TCRdb to the early 2020s). The study in broad terms: Of the 25 to 35 patients who were treated, 62.5% were male and roughly 38% were female, and the mean age was around 40 years. Before enrollment, most patients had been given radiochemotherapy with temozolomide as standard therapy, while the rest had received either radiotherapy alone or temozolomide alone. Six visits were used for peripheral blood collection: V03 (baseline), V05, V07, V10, V12 and V13. Longitudinal TCRB deep sequencing was performed for about two dozen treated patients wherever samples were available for exploratory analyses. General study outcomes and caveats: Pseudoprogression seemed to be unrelated to changes in the top peripheral T cell clonotypes found by TCRB sequencing. Selection of PBMC samples for TCRB deep sequencing was based on availability. Vaccine-induced immune responses across multiple MHC alleles were detected in 93.3% of patients. It was noted by the authors that analyses of patient blood samples could not be reproduced owing to sample limitations.

For this chain, trimming is 5 bases at the V end and 5 bases at the J end, and the number of junction bases without a gene match is 7. Looking up the germline V gene (reference sequence) yields CDR1 SEHNR and CDR2 FQNEAQ. There are 14 amino acids in the CDR3, from cysteine to phenylalanine inclusive. The read is trimmed to its CDR3 DNA, 42 bases read in frame from base 1. The time point label of this sample denotes: baseline, week 1 (first vaccination visit). The treatment or condition label of this sample denotes: pre-vaccination baseline after standard-of-care therapy. Newly diagnosed WHO grade 3 or 4 IDH1-mutant astrocytomas showing loss of nuclear ATRX were present in the donors. The samples were drawn from NOA16, a multicentre, single-arm, open-label phase I trial in Germany that tested a mutant IDH1 peptide vaccine in humans for the first time. Blood drawn at visit V03 was used as the baseline sample for immunogenicity testing. The DNeasy Blood and Tissue Kit was used to extract genomic DNA from EDTA blood for TCRB sequencing.

Receptors were amplified or captured by the immunoSEQ multiplex PCR assay. Following the manufacturer's protocol, the hsTCRB Kit was used to amplify rearranged TCR beta chain sequences. Sequencing of TCRB libraries was carried out on an Illumina MiSeq. Per the original workflow: The proprietary platform of the kit vendor was used for demultiplexing, trimming and gene mapping. Drawn from immuneACCESS, this table holds only the in-frame rearrangements with V and J called that TCRdb kept. Clones are partly lost; checked studies trace under half to an unresolved V gene and leave the rest unexplained. That table supplies the V and J calls and clone size; D and trimming were determined from the DNA. For this sample the table gives 85,000 to 100,000 clones, of which about four fifths were detected only once. Over 6.5% of the sample rests with the top ten. Points on this clone: This receptor's antigen is unknown. Base qualities are missing; no much larger clone stands one base away.

The source is a man between 40 and 49 years old with glioma. This specimen was PBMCs, taken from a glioma patient treated with radiotherapy, temozolomide or both. This chain joins TRBV7-9 to TRBJ1-2; TRBD1 matches 8 bases in the middle. The CDR3 loop reads CASSPATGVYGYTF. In nucleotides, the sequence is TGTGCCAGCAGCCCCGCGACAGGGGTTTATGGCTACACCTTC.